This T cell receptor (beta chain) was documented in a study of blood T cell repertoires in COVID-19. Overall study: The United States, Italy and Spain supplied acute and convalescent COVID-19 samples. PBMCs, B-cell-depleted T cells, or T cells provided the cDNA or gDNA that made up the material.

Under the authors' procedure: Reference gene primer amplification yielded estimated nucleated cell counts. The data were produced by immunoSEQ multiplex PCR, yet TCRdb's version contains in-frame clones alone and is incomplete. The DNA was the basis for D and trimming; V, J and clone size are from that table. The data contain hundreds of thousands of clones, about 87% of them singletons. The sequenced sample consisted of peripheral blood. This TCR derives from a man aged 55 to 69 who had recovered from COVID-19.

The CDR3 loop is CASSQPRTGRRETQYF. The CDR3 region has the DNA TGTGCCAGCAGTCAACCACGGACAGGGCGGCGGGAGACCCAGTACTTC. The rearrangement links TRBV28 to TRBJ2-5; TRBD1 matches at 8 bases. The trim removed 5 bases at V and 5 bases at J, leaving 13 bases unmatched. Germline CDR1 reads MDHEN; CDR2 reads SYDVKM. This CDR3 is built from 16 residues. Combining the CDR3 with reference TRBV28 and TRBJ2-5 gives the whole variable domain DVKVTQSSRYLVKRTGEKVFLECVQDMDHENMFWYRQDPGLGLRLIYFSYDVKMKEKGDIPEGYSVSREKKERFSLILESASTNQTSMYLCASSQPRTGRRETQYFGPGTRLLVL.